Following are 24 T cell receptor beta chains from one sample sequenced in a study of cytomegalovirus exposure and HLA in healthy donors. 13 Jbeta primers and 60 Vbeta primers were used for the PCR. This table comes from immunoSEQ multiplex PCR, and its TCRdb copy is limited to in-frame clones, with some not included. This sample has over 100,000 clones, with roughly 80% found just once. Sequencing was performed on PBMCs. The receptors come from a male donor in good health and CMV-seronegative.

Worth noting for this clone: At one of its ends the junction is not consistent with the germline gene, which may arise from a read error. J is TRBJ1-1 and V is TRBV7-9; 9 bases are shared with TRBD1. Germline CDR1 and CDR2: SEHNR and FQNEAQ (reference sequence). This CDR3 contains 17 residues. In DNA, the CDR3 is TGTTCCAGCAGCTTAACGGGACAGGGCCAAGTGTGGACTGAAGCTTTCTTT. Amino acid sequence: CSSSLTGQGQVWTEAFF.

The J gene is TRBJ2-5, the V gene TRBV4-3, with 10 bases lining up with TRBD1. Germline CDR1 is LGHNA and CDR2 is YSLEER. The V and J ends lost 3 bases and 5 bases, in that order; junction bases with no gene match: 6. The length of the CDR3 is 15 residues. CDR3: CASSQTGGAGETQYF. In DNA form, the CDR3 reads TGCGCCAGCAGCCAGACAGGGGGCGCAGGGGAGACCCAGTACTTC.

The CDR3 DNA is TGTGCCAGCAGCTTCGCGAGCTCCTACGAGCAGTACTTC. It codes for CASSFASSYEQYF. The chain has TRBV11-2 and TRBJ2-7, with D unresolved. CDR1 and CDR2 (germline): SGHAT, FQNNGV. The CDR3 loop spans 13 amino acids. Trimming removed 3 bases at V and 0 bases at J, with 6 bases between.

V gene TRBV30 combines with J gene TRBJ2-7; 7 nucleotides match TRBD2. Germline V gene lookup returns CDR1 GTSNPN and CDR2 SVGIG (reference sequence). Trimming cost V 2 bases and J 7 bases; bases outside gene matches: 2. The CDR3 consists of 11 residues. The CDR3: CAWSRGVEQYF. In nucleotides, the CDR3 is TGTGCCTGGAGTCGGGGGGTAGAGCAGTACTTC.

V gene TRBV27 combines with J gene TRBJ2-7, with 8 bases aligning to TRBD1. This CDR3 contains 13 residues. Germline-derived CDR1 and CDR2 are MNHEY and SMNVEV (reference sequence). V lost 6 bases and J lost 4; bases outside the gene matches: 5. The CDR3 DNA reads TGTGCCAGCAGAGGACAGGGCTTGTACGAGCAGTACTTC. Translating gives CASRGQGLYEQYF.

The chain has TRBV30 and TRBJ1-1, with D unresolved. V lost 3 bases and J 3 bases, leaving 17 bases between the germline ends. CDR1 is GTSNPN, CDR2 SVGIG, per germline (reference sequence). The length of the CDR3 is 15 residues. The CDR3 DNA follows: TGTGCCTGGAGCCCCGGCGGCCAATTCTACACTGAAGCTTTCTTT. Translated, it gives CAWSPGGQFYTEAFF.

This clone was observed a few times. One end of the junction fails to match germline, which may point to a read error. The chain employs TRBV27 and TRBJ2-1; D not certain. CDR1 and CDR2 from the germline V gene are MNHEY and SMNVEV (reference sequence). This CDR3 spans 17 amino acids. DNA of the CDR3: TGTGCCAGCAGCTTATTTGGTAGACTCCGCTCCTACAATGAGCAGTTCTTC. Residues: CASSLFGRLRSYNEQFF.

In the case of this clone: At the DNA level, this CDR3 is encoded by other sequences in the same sample as well. The chain links TRBV9 to TRBJ2-7, with unresolved D. This CDR3 is built from 14 residues. Germline V gene lookup returns CDR1 SGDLS and CDR2 YYNGEE. Trimming took off 0 bases at V and 2 bases at J, with 9 bases between the two ends. The CDR3: CASSVGTGAYEQYF. The CDR3 DNA sequence: TGTGCCAGCAGCGTAGGAACTGGAGCCTACGAGCAGTACTTC.

The V gene is TRBV10-3, the J gene TRBJ2-7; unclear D gene. The CDR3 consists of 12 residues. Between the trimmed V and J ends, which lost 0 bases and 5 bases, there was a span of 5 bases. The germline CDR1 and CDR2 sequences are ENHRY and SYGVKD. The CDR3 here is CAISESVHEQYF. As DNA, the CDR3 is TGTGCCATCAGTGAGTCCGTCCACGAGCAGTACTTC.

The chain combines TRBV5-1 with TRBJ1-6; 8 positions match TRBD1. There are 16 residues in the CDR3. Germline V gene sequence: CDR1 SGHRS, CDR2 YFSETQ. Trimming took 4 bases from V and 7 from J; bases not matched to a gene: 10. CDR3 DNA sequence: TGCGCCAGCAGCCTGGAGACAGGGGCTCAGAATTCACCCCTCCACTTT. This gives the protein CASSLETGAQNSPLHF. The variable domain in full, completed from reference TRBV5-1 and TRBJ1-6, reads KAGVTQTPRYLIKTRGQQVTLSCSPISGHRSVSWYQQTPGQGLQFLFEYFSETQRNKGNFPGRFSGRQFSNSRSEMNVSTLELGDSALYLCASSLETGAQNSPLHFGNGTRLTVT.

This clone was recorded a few times. The V and J genes are TRBV19 and TRBJ1-1; possibly TRBD1 for D (5 bases). Germline V gene data show CDR1 as LNHDA and CDR2 as SQIVND (reference sequence). The germline V and J ends were trimmed by 3 bases and 0 bases, with 11 bases remaining between them. CDR3 length: 15 amino acids. CDR3 nucleotide sequence: TGTGCCAGTAGTATTAGGGGAACAATGAACACTGAAGCTTTCTTT. Its translation: CASSIRGTMNTEAFF.

With respect to this clone: Its ends do not fully match the called genes, so a read error is possible. J is TRBJ1-3 and V is TRBV4-3, with D possibly TRBD1 on 6 matching bases. CDR3 length: 17 amino acids. The germline gives CDR1 LGHNA, CDR2 YSLEER. The CDR3 spells CANSQDRANDLANTIYF. The CDR3 nucleotides are TGCGCCAACAGCCAGGACAGAGCCAACGATCTTGCAAACACCATATATTTT.

This chain joins TRBV28 and TRBJ1-3; D is perhaps TRBD1 (5 bases). V lost 6 bases and J lost 2, with 14 bases in between. The CDR3 sequence is 15 residues long. Germline CDR1 reads MDHEN; CDR2 reads SYDVKM. CDR3 nucleotides: TGTGCCAGCAGCGTGGGGGGAAGCCCTGGAAACACCATATATTTT. Encoded protein: CASSVGGSPGNTIYF.

The genes are TRBV9 and TRBJ1-4, with TRBD1 identical over 8 bases. The CDR3 totals 15 residues. Germline V gene sequence: CDR1 SGDLS, CDR2 YYNGEE. V lost 4 bases, J lost 6 bases, and 8 bases stayed unmatched. The CDR3 is CASSLSGTGHEKLFF. The CDR3 nucleotides are TGTGCCAGCAGCTTATCCGGGACAGGACATGAAAAACTGTTTTTT.

The chain carries TRBV4-3 and TRBJ2-2; tentatively, D is TRBD2 (6 bases). Germline CDR1 is LGHNA and CDR2 is YSLEER. The CDR3 is 14 amino acids. The V and J ends lost 3 bases and 3 bases respectively, with 8 bases between them. The CDR3 DNA is TGCGCCAGCAGCCAGGGGACTTACACCGGGGAGCTGTTTTTT. Amino acid sequence: CASSQGTYTGELFF.

This chain links TRBV18 with TRBJ2-2, with D perhaps TRBD1 (6 bases). Trimming took off 4 bases at V and 1 base at J, with 7 bases between the two ends. The length of the CDR3 is 14 residues. Germline lookup yields CDR1 KGHSH and CDR2 LQKENI. The CDR3 DNA reads TGTGCCAGCTCACTACAGGGGAACACCGGGGAGCTGTTTTTT. Protein product: CASSLQGNTGELFF.

The J gene is TRBJ2-7, the V gene TRBV5-1, with a tentative D call TRBD1 (6 bases). Looked up from germline, CDR1 is SGHRS and CDR2 is YFSETQ. The CDR3 spans 15 residues. The V and J ends lost 2 bases and 3 bases respectively, with 15 bases between them. The DNA of the CDR3 is TGCGCCAGCAGCTTTGATCCGGGACAACTCTACGAGCAGTACTTC. It codes for CASSFDPGQLYEQYF.

The rearrangement uses TRBV7-9 and TRBJ2-7, with D possibly TRBD2 on 6 matching bases. Germline V CDR1 and CDR2: SEHNR, FQNEAQ (reference sequence). V lost 0 bases, J lost 5 bases, and 17 bases lay in between. This CDR3 has 16 amino acids. The CDR3 bases are TGTGCCAGCAGCTTAGCGGTAGCGGACCCCAAAAACGAGCAGTACTTC. The encoded protein is CASSLAVADPKNEQYF.

The chain links TRBV5-4 to TRBJ2-5; D uncertain. The assigned J gene may be wrong: the sequence end matches TRBJ2-7 better. Germline CDR1 reads SGHNT; CDR2 reads YYREEE (reference sequence). This CDR3 contains 14 residues. This CDR3 is CASSLASTEYEQYF. For the CDR3, the DNA is TGTGCCAGCAGCTTGGCGTCTACTGAATACGAGCAGTACTTC.

V and J are TRBV29-1 and TRBJ2-3; D remains ambiguous. Germline loops: CDR1 SQVTM, CDR2 ANQGSEA. V was shortened by 0 bases and J by 5 bases, with 15 bases between the two germline ends. The CDR3 is 15 amino acids. The CDR3 region is CSVEDSVHTKDTQYF. CDR3 DNA: TGCAGCGTTGAAGACAGCGTCCACACAAAAGATACGCAGTATTTT.

The CDR3 reads CAAGFEQYF. CDR3 bases: TGTGCCGCGGGGTTCGAGCAGTACTTC. J is TRBJ2-5 and V is TRBV21-1; TRBD2, the table's D call, was not compared with the DNA. The J call may be in error: the DNA end matches TRBJ2-7 better. TRBV21-1 is tagged as a pseudogene. The CDR3 length is 9 residues.

The rearrangement uses TRBV28 and TRBJ1-5, with D possibly matching TRBD1 (6 bases). Trimming shortened V by 8 bases and J by 7 bases, and 18 bases separated the two germline ends. The CDR3 is made up of 14 amino acids. Per germline, CDR1 MDHEN and CDR2 SYDVKM. CDR3 region: CASLETGSGQPQHF. The CDR3 DNA sequence: TGTGCCAGCCTTGAAACAGGGTCAGGGCAGCCCCAGCATTTT.

This chain links TRBV19 with TRBJ2-1, with 13 bases aligning to TRBD2. The CDR3 covers 14 residues. Germline-derived CDR1 and CDR2 are LNHDA and SQIVND (reference sequence). V shed 7 bases and J 8 bases; nucleotides not matched to a gene: 5. The CDR3 reads CASTGLAGVYEQFF. CDR3 DNA: TGTGCCAGTACCGGACTAGCGGGAGTCTATGAGCAGTTCTTC.

With regard to this clone: At one end the junction does not follow the germline gene, possibly because of a read error. The chain carries TRBV2 and TRBJ2-3; maybe TRBD2 (6 bases). CDR3 size: 11 residues. The germline V gene encodes CDR1 SNHLY and CDR2 FYNNEI. The CDR3 region has the DNA TGTGCCAGCAGTGAAGCGTCTGGAGGGGATTTT. Translating gives CASSEASGGDF.